One and the same sample provided the 21 T cell receptor delta chains below, sequenced in a study of γδ T cells in repeated Plasmodium falciparum infection. TCRdb redid clone calling on the multiplex PCR reads using CATT. The sample includes tens of thousands of delta-chain clones, about 1.5% seen only once; the top ten take over 7.5%. Gammadelta T cells were flow-sorted from PBMC into Vgamma9/Vdelta2+ and Vdelta2-negative populations for bulk analysis. The sample was gamma-delta T cells from blood. These receptor sequences come from a pool of human donors (malaria-infected and uninfected, not separated).

This clone was seen many times. At residue 20, the TCRdb protein departs from the DNA translation, so the protein shown here was derived from the DNA itself. Other nucleotide sequences from this sample produce the same CDR3. The J gene is TRDJ2, the V gene TRDV1; 12 bases map to TRDD3. CDR1 is TSWWSYY and CDR2 is QGS in the germline V gene. The length of the CDR3 is 22 residues. The chain's CDR3 is CALGEILPYPLGDTRLTAQPFF. DNA of the CDR3: TGTGCTCTTGGGGAAATTCTCCCTTACCCGCTGGGGGATACGCGGTTGACAGCACAACCCTTCTTT.

This clone was counted a few times. Translating this DNA gives a protein that differs at residue 23 from the TCRdb one, which belongs to a much larger clone; a read error is likely, and the protein shown is this translation. Called V gene: TRDV1; the J gene was not called; the table names TRDD3, a call not compared with the DNA. In germline, CDR1 is TSWWSYY, CDR2 QGS. CDR3 length: 24 residues. CDR3 DNA: TGTGCTCTTGGGGCCCGAAACGTAATTCCTGAGCCGGGGGATACTAGTGGGTACACCGATAAACTCACCTTT. It translates to CALGARNVIPEPGDTSGYTDKLTF.

This clone was found many times. The genes are TRDV1 and TRDJ1; possibly TRDD3 for D (6 bases). TCRdb is silent on the J gene; assignment here came from matching the DNA to germline. This CDR3 comprises 24 residues. V dropped 1 base and J dropped 0 bases, with 36 bases sitting between them. Germline CDR1 reads TSWWSYY; CDR2 reads QGS. The CDR3: CALGERGLHYSGDAVPLYTDKLIF. CDR3 in DNA: TGTGCTCTTGGGGAACGGGGCCTACACTATTCTGGGGACGCCGTCCCCCTCTACACCGATAAACTCATCTTT.

This clone counts as medium-sized. Different DNA sequences within this sample yield the same CDR3. The V gene is TRDV1, the J gene TRDJ1, with 9 positions matching TRDD3. Germline V gene data show CDR1 as TSWWSYY and CDR2 as QGS. The CDR3 has 19 residues. V was pared by 2 bases and J by 1 base, with 14 bases of the junction left unmatched. The CDR3 DNA is TGTGCTCTTGGGGAAAGGATCACTAGGGGGATACCGCCCACCGATAAACTCATCTTT. Residues: CALGERITRGIPPTDKLIF.

Only a few counts were recorded for this clone. A far larger clone differs by one base, so this is likely a read error. The identical CDR3 is also encoded by other nucleotide sequences in the sample. The chain has TRDV3 and TRDJ1, with D possibly being TRDD2 or TRDD3 (5 bases each). V dropped 5 bases and J dropped 0 bases, with 37 bases sitting between them. This CDR3 is 21 amino acids long. From germline, CDR1 is TVYSNPD and CDR2 GDNSRS (reference sequence). CDR3 DNA sequence: TGTGCCGCTAATAAACCTCCCCCTTCATCTACTGGCCAGGGGTACACCGATAAACTCATCTTT. Its translation is CAANKPPPSSTGQGYTDKLIF.

This clone was counted ten times or more. This may be a read error: a much more frequent sequence differs by one nucleotide. The DNA is left out, because the CDR3 cannot be placed on it with certainty; the CDR3 is given as TCRdb lists it. The V call is TRDV3, the J call TRDJ1; the table's D call of TRDD3 was not tested on the DNA. Germline CDR1 is TVYSNPD and CDR2 is GDNSRS (reference sequence). Ends included, the CDR3 has 13 residues. The CDR3: CAFGALGDTRLIF.

This clone has a count of ten or more. A read error likely explains this, since a far larger clone differs by one base. The V gene is TRDV1, the J gene TRDJ1; TRDD3 agrees at 13 bases. CDR1 TSWWSYY and CDR2 QGS come from the germline V gene. The CDR3 extends over 20 amino acids. Unmatched junction bases numbered 17, after V lost 4 bases and J lost 3 bases. This CDR3 reads CALGGVTLLYWGIRPDKLIF. For the CDR3, the DNA is TGTGCTCTTGGGGGAGTCACCCTTTTGTACTGGGGGATACGCCCCGATAAACTCATCTTT.

Worth noting for this clone: Given a far larger clone just one base away, this is likely a sequencing read error. Within the sample, other DNA sequences also encode this same CDR3. The chain links TRDV1 to TRDJ1; possible D gene TRDD3, 6 bases. Assignment of the J gene here rests on matching the DNA to germline, because TCRdb gives none. The germline CDR1 and CDR2 sequences are TSWWSYY and QGS. The CDR3 consists of 16 residues. DNA of the CDR3: TGTGCTCTCGGGGATCCCGGCATCCTATACACCGATAAACTCATCTTT. Translation gives CALGDPGILYTDKLIF.

This clone came up a few times. The translation of this DNA and the TCRdb protein of a much larger clone differ at residue 18, probably owing to a read error; the protein shown here is translated from the DNA. The V gene call is TRDV1, and the J gene call is absent; TRDD3 reflects the table's D call only, with no check against the DNA. The germline gives CDR1 TSWWSYY, CDR2 QGS. CDR3 length: 19 amino acids. Written as DNA, the CDR3 is TGTGCTCTTGGGGAACTATTCCCCCGGGCTTCACCTTGGGGGATTAAACTCACCTTT. As protein: CALGELFPRASPWGIKLTF.

Remarks on this clone: Only one base separates this from a far larger clonotype, so it likely reflects a read error. Other DNA sequences of this sample code for an identical CDR3. The chain employs TRDV1 and TRDJ2; D is undetermined. The J gene, absent from TCRdb, was called here by matching the DNA to germline. V lost 4 bases to trimming and J lost 7 bases, with 28 bases between them. The germline V gene has CDR1 TSWWSYY and CDR2 QGS. The CDR3 runs to 19 residues. In nucleotides, the CDR3 is TGTGCTCTTGGGGGAAGGAGAGAGCATACCGGCTGTTGCGAAGCACAACTCTTCTTT. Protein product: CALGGRREHTGCCEAQLFF.

This clone was counted at least ten times. A read error may produce the germline difference seen at one junction end. Additional DNA sequences in this sample encode the identical CDR3. V usage is TRDV1 and J usage is TRDJ1; D may be TRDD3 (6 bases). The CDR3 is made up of 17 amino acids. CDR1 is TSWWSYY and CDR2 is QGS in the germline V gene. CDR3 amino acids: CALGDLRYWVYTDKLIF. The CDR3 DNA reads TGTGCTCTTGGGGATTTAAGGTACTGGGTTTACACAGATAAACTCATCTTT.

By its share, this clone is medium-sized. This sequence joins TRDV2 and TRDJ1; possibly TRDD3 for D (6 bases). This CDR3 region has 16 residues. The germline V gene encodes CDR1 GEAIGNYY and CDR2 EKD. The V end was cut by 3 bases, the J end by 3 bases, with 19 bases between. CDR3 residues: CACDVLGFDDADKLIF. The CDR3 nucleotides read TGTGCCTGTGACGTCCTGGGGTTTGATGATGCCGATAAACTCATCTTT.

A few counts support this clone. This DNA translates differently at residue 9 from the TCRdb protein, which is that of a much larger clone; a read error is likely, and the protein shown is the DNA's own translation. V usage is TRDV1 and J usage is TRDJ1; D gene unclear. Since TCRdb gives no J gene, matching the DNA to germline was used here to assign it. V was shortened by 4 bases and J by 0 bases, with 18 bases between the two germline ends. Per the germline V gene, CDR1 is TSWWSYY and CDR2 is QGS. The CDR3 has 17 residues. CDR3 DNA: TGTGCTCTTGGGGGACTTGAGCATCCTGTCTACACCGATAAACTCATCTTT. This codes for CALGGLEHPVYTDKLIF.

The rearrangement joins TRDV1 to TRDJ1; possible D gene TRDD3, 9 bases. This CDR3 has 24 residues. V shed 4 bases and J shed 7 bases, with 46 bases lying between them. From germline, CDR1 is TSWWSYY and CDR2 QGS. The CDR3 sequence is CALGGGWSLQNFLLKDGDTGKLIF. For the CDR3, the DNA is TGTGCTCTTGGGGGGGGGTGGAGCCTGCAAAACTTCCTACTGAAGGATGGGGATACGGGTAAACTCATCTTT.

This clone was observed a few times. TCRdb shows a much larger clone's protein in place of this DNA's translation, and the two differ at residue 15, likely through a read error; the protein shown is translated from the DNA. This chain uses TRDV1 with TRDJ1; D perhaps matches TRDD2 (9 bases). Because TCRdb records no J gene, it was assigned here through a match of the DNA to germline. Germline V gives CDR1 TSWWSYY, CDR2 QGS. CDR3 size: 22 residues. Trimming stripped 4 bases from V and 0 bases from J, with 33 bases between. CDR3 residues: CALGAHPSYFYWGPPYTDKLIF. In DNA, the CDR3 is TGTGCTCTTGGGGCTCACCCTTCCTACTTCTACTGGGGGCCGCCGTACACCGATAAACTCATCTTT.

This clone has a handful of counts. This sequence is one base from a far larger clone and is likely a read error. Other DNA sequences in the sample encode the same CDR3. The V gene is TRDV2, the J gene TRDJ1; D not resolved. No J segment appears in TCRdb, so it was assigned here by matching the sequence to germline. The V gene's germline CDR1 is GEAIGNYY and CDR2 EKD. The V end lost 3 bases, the J end lost 0 bases, and 10 bases lay between the germline ends. The CDR3 is 14 amino acids. CDR3 bases: TGTGCCTGTGACTCTTTACTTAACACCGATAAACTCATCTTT. Its translation: CACDSLLNTDKLIF.

The chain has TRDV1 and TRDJ1; 12 nucleotides match TRDD3. Assignment of the J gene here rests on matching the DNA to germline, because TCRdb gives none. CDR3 length: 22 amino acids. V gave up 0 bases and J gave up 0 bases; unmatched junction bases: 17. Germline values: CDR1 TSWWSYY, CDR2 QGS. The CDR3 reads CALGELAGRVVLGDTYTDKLIF. The CDR3 nucleotides read TGTGCTCTTGGGGAACTAGCTGGGAGGGTGGTACTGGGGGATACCTACACCGATAAACTCATCTTT.

This clone was seen a handful of times. The TCRdb protein, from a much larger clone, departs from this DNA's translation at residue 3, likely by read error; the protein shown derives from the DNA. The J gene is TRDJ1, the V gene TRDV1; 9 bases are a match to TRDD2. TCRdb carries no J gene annotation; the J gene was assigned here by matching the DNA with germline. CDR1 and CDR2 (germline): TSWWSYY, QGS. The CDR3 length is 25 residues. CDR3 nucleotide sequence: TGTGCTATTGGGGAACACCCGGCCTTCCTACTCCAAGTGGGTTGGGTTACGCCGTACACCGATAAACTCATCTTT. Translation gives CAIGEHPAFLLQVGWVTPYTDKLIF.

This clone turned up a few times. A far more abundant clone sits one base away, making this likely a read error. The identical CDR3 is also encoded by other nucleotide sequences in the sample. This rearrangement joins TRDV1 to TRDJ1; 8 bases map to TRDD3. The J gene was not available in TCRdb and was assigned here by matching the DNA to germline segments. The length of the CDR3 is 22 residues. Germline-derived CDR1 and CDR2 are TSWWSYY and QGS. CDR3 bases: TGTGCTCTTGGGTTTTCCGGCTACACACCCCTGGGGGACCGAACCTACACTGATAAACTCATCTTT. It specifies CALGFSGYTPLGDRTYTDKLIF.

In its sample, this clone was seen a few times. The TCRdb record carries a much larger clone's protein, which differs from this DNA's translation at residue 7; a read error is the likely cause, and the protein listed here is the DNA translation. DNA for the CDR3: TGTGCTTATAGGAGCGCGCCAATCCTCAGATGGGCTGGGGGATACGACGATAAACTCATCTTT. Its translation is CAYRSAPILRWAGGYDDKLIF. V usage is TRAV38-2/DV8 and J usage is TRDJ1; TRDD3 agrees at 12 bases. TCRdb carries no J gene annotation; the J gene was assigned here by matching the DNA with germline. The germline CDR1 and CDR2 sequences are TSESDYY and QEAYKQQN. This CDR3 contains 21 residues. Trimming at V came to 0 bases and at J to 4 bases, leaving 19 bases not matched to a gene.

This clone was detected only a few times. TCRdb has a much larger clone's protein, which differs at residue 7 from the translation of this DNA, likely because of a read error; what is shown is the protein translated from the DNA. J is TRDJ1 and V is TRDV1; possibly TRDD3 for D (5 bases). As TCRdb names no J gene, one was assigned here on the basis of a DNA match to germline. CDR1 TSWWSYY and CDR2 QGS come from the germline V gene. The CDR3 spans 19 residues. The V and J ends lost 3 bases and 4 bases respectively, with 27 bases between them. Written as DNA, the CDR3 is TGTGCTCTTGGGGACGCTGTCCAAGCTGGGCCGATTCCGTACGATAAACTCATCTTT. It specifies CALGDAVQAGPIPYDKLIF.